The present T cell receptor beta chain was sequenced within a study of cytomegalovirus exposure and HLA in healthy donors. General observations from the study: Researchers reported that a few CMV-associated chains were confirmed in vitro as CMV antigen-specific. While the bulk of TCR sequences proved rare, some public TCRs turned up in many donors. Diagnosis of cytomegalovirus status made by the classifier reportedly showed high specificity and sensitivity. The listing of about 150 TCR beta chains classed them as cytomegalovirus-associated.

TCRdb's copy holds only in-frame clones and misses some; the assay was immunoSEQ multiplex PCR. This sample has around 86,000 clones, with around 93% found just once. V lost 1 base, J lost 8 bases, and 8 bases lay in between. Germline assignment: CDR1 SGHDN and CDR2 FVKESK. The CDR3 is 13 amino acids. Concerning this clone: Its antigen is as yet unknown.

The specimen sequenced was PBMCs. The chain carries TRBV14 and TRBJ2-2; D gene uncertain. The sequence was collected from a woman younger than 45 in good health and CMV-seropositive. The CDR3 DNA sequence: TGTGCCAGCAGCCAAGTGGTCGCGGGGGAGCTGTTTTTT. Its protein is CASSQVVAGELFF.